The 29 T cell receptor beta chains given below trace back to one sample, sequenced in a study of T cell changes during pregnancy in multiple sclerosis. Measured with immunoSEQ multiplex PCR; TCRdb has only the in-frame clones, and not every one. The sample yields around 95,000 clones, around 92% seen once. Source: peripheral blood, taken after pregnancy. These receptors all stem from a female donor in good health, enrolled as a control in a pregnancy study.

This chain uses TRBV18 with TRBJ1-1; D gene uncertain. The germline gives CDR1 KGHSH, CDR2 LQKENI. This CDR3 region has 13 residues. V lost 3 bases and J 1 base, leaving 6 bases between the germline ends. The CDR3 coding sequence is TGTGCCAGCTCACCCTACGAGAACACTGAAGCTTTCTTT. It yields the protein CASSPYENTEAFF.

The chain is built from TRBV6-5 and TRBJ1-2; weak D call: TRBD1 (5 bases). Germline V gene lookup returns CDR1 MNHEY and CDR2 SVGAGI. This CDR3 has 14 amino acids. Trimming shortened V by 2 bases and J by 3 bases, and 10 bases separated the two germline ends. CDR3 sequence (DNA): TGTGCCAGCAGTTACCCTCCGGGGGACTATGGCTACACCTTC. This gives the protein CASSYPPGDYGYTF.

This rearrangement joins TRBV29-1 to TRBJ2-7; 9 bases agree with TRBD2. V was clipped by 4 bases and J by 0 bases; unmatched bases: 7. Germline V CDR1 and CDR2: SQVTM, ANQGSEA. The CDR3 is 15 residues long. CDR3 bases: TGCAGCGTTGTAGCTAGCGGGATCAGCTCCTACGAGCAGTACTTC. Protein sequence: CSVVASGISSYEQYF.

CDR3 sequence reads: CASSLRQGRNQPQHF. CDR3 nucleotides: TGTGCCAGCAGCTTGAGGCAGGGTCGCAATCAGCCCCAGCATTTT. The V and J genes are TRBV5-6 and TRBJ1-5; a possible D gene is TRBD1 (5 bases). Trimming pared 1 base from V and 2 bases from J, leaving 10 bases between. Germline CDR1 SGHDT, CDR2 YYEEEE. CDR3 size: 15 residues.

The CDR3, as DNA: TGCGCCAGCAGCTTGATGCCATACGCTAGCGACGAGCAGTACTTC. Translation: CASSLMPYASDEQYF. The chain uses TRBV5-1 and TRBJ2-7; maybe TRBD2 (6 bases). CDR1 SGHRS and CDR2 YFSETQ come from the germline V gene. V lost 1 base to trimming and J lost 5 bases, with 16 bases between them. The CDR3 length is 15 residues. The whole variable domain, filled in from reference TRBV5-1 and TRBJ2-7, reads KAGVTQTPRYLIKTRGQQVTLSCSPISGHRSVSWYQQTPGQGLQFLFEYFSETQRNKGNFPGRFSGRQFSNSRSEMNVSTLELGDSALYLCASSLMPYASDEQYFGPGTRLTVT.

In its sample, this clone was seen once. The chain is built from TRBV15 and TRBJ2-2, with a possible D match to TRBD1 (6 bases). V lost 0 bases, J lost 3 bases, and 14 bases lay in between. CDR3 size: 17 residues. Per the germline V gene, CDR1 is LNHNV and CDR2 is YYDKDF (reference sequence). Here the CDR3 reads CATSRDPMGAYTGELFF. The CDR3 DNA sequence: TGTGCCACCAGCAGAGATCCAATGGGGGCTTACACCGGGGAGCTGTTTTTT.

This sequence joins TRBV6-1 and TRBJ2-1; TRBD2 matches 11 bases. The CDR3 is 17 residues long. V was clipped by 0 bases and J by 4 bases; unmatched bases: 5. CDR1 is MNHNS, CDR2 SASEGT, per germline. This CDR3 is CASSEAGLAAWYNEQFF. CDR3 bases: TGTGCCAGCAGTGAAGCGGGACTAGCGGCCTGGTACAATGAGCAGTTCTTC.

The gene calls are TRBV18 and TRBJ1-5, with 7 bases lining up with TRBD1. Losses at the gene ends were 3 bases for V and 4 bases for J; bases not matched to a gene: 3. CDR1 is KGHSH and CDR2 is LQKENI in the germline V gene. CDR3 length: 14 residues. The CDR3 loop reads CASSPTGNNQPQHF. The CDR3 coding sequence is TGTGCCAGCTCACCGACAGGGAATAATCAGCCCCAGCATTTT.

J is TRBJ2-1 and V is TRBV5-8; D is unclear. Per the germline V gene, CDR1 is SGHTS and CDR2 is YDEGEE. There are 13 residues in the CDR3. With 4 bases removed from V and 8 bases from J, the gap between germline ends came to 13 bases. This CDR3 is CASSPGGADEQFF. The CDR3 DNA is TGTGCCAGCAGCCCCGGCGGTGCGGATGAGCAGTTCTTC.

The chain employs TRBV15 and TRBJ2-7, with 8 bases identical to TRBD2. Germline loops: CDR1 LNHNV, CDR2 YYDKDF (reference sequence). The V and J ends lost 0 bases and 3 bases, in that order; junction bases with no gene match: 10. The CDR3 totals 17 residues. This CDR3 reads CATSREGRGGLFYEQYF. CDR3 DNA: TGTGCCACCAGCAGAGAGGGACGGGGGGGACTTTTCTACGAGCAGTACTTC. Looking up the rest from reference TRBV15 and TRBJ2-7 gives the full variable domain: DAMVIQNPRYQVTQFGKPVTLSCSQTLNHNVMYWYQQKSSQAPKLLFHYYDKDFNNEADTPDNFQSRRPNTSFCFLDIRSPGLGDTAMYLCATSREGRGGLFYEQYFGPGTRLTVT.

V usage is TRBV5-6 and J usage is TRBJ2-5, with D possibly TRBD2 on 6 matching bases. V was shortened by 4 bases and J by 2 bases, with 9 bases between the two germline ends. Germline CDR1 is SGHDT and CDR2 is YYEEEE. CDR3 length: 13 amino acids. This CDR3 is CASSQGLQETQYF. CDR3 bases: TGTGCCAGCAGCCAGGGACTTCAAGAGACCCAGTACTTC.

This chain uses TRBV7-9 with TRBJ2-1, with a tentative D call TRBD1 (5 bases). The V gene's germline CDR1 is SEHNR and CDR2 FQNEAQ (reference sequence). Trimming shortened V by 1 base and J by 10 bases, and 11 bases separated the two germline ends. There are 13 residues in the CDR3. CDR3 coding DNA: TGTGCCAGCAGCTTAGAGGGGAATGGAGAGCAGTTCTTC. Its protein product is CASSLEGNGEQFF.

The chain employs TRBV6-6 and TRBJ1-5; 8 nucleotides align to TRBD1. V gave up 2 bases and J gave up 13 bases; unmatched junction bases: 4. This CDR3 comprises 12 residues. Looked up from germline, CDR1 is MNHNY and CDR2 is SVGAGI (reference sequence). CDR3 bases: TGTGCCAGCAGTTACCCACAGGGGGTGCAGCATTTT. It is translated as CASSYPQGVQHF.

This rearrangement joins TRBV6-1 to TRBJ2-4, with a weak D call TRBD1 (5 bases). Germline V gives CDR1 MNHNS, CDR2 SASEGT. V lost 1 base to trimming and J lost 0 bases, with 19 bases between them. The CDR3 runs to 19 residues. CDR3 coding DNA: TGTGCCAGCAGTGAAGTAGGCGCAGGGCAGGCCAAAGCCAAAAACATTCAGTACTTC. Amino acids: CASSEVGAGQAKAKNIQYF.

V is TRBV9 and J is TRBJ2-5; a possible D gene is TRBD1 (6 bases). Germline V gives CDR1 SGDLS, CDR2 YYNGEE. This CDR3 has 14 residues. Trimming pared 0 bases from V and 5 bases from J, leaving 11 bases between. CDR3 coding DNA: TGTGCCAGCAGCGTAGCAGGGGTTAGCGAGACCCAGTACTTC. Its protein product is CASSVAGVSETQYF.

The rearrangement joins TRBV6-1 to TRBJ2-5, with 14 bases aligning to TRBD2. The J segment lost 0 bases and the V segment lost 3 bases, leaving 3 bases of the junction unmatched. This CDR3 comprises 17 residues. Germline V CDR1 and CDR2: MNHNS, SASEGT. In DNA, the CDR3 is TGTGCCAGCAGTGAGGGGACTAGCGGGAGACACCAAGAGACCCAGTACTTC. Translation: CASSEGTSGRHQETQYF.

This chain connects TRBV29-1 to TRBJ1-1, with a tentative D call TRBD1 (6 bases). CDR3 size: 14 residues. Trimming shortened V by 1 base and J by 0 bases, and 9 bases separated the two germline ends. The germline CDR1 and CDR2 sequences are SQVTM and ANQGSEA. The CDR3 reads CSVEGTGLNTEAFF. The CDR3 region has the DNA TGCAGCGTTGAAGGAACAGGGCTGAACACTGAAGCTTTCTTT.

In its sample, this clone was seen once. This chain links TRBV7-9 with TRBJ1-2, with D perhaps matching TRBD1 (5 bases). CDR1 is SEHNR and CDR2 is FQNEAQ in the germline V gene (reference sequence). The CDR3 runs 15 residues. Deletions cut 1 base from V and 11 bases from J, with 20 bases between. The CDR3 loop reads CASSLEGRAAESYTF. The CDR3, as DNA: TGTGCCAGCAGCTTAGAGGGCAGGGCGGCGGAATCTTACACCTTC.

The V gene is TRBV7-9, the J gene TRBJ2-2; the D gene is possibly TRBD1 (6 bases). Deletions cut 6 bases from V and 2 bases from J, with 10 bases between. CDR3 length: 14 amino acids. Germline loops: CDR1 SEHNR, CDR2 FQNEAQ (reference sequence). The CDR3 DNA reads TGTGCCAGCAGTGGGACACGTAACACCGGGGAGCTGTTTTTT. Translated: CASSGTRNTGELFF.

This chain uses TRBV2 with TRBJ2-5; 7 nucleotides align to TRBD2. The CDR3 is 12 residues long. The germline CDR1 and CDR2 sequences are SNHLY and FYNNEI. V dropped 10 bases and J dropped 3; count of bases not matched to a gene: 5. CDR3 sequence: CATMGGEETQYF. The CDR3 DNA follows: TGTGCCACCATGGGGGGGGAAGAGACCCAGTACTTC. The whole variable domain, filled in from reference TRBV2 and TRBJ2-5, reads EPEVTQTPSHQVTQMGQEVILRCVPISNHLYFYWYRQILGQKVEFLVSFYNNEISEKSEIFDDQFSVERPDGSNFTLKIRSTKLEDSAMYFCATMGGEETQYFGPGTRLLVL.

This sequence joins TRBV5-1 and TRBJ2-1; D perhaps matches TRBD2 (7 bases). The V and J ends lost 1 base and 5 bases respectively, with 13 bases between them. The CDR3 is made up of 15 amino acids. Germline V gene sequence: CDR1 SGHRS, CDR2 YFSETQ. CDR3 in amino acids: CASSLWGGDDNEQFF. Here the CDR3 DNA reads TGCGCCAGCAGCTTGTGGGGGGGCGATGACAATGAGCAGTTCTTC.

CDR3 region: CASSTPTQGPGYTF. DNA of the CDR3: TGTGCCAGCAGCACCCCTACCCAGGGTCCTGGCTACACCTTC. The chain joins TRBV11-1 to TRBJ1-2, with D possibly being TRBD1 (5 bases). The ends were cut back, 5 bases at V and 7 bases at J, with 17 bases in the middle. The CDR3 spans 14 residues. Looked up from germline, CDR1 is SGHAT and CDR2 is FQDESV (reference sequence).

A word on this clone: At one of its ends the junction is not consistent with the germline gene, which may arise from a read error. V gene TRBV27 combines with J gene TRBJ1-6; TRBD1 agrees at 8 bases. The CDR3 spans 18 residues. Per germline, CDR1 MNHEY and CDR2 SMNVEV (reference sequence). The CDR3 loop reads CASSLQGGHPSNNSPLHF. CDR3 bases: TGTGCCAGCAGTCTACAGGGGGGCCATCCCTCCAATAATTCACCCCTCCACTTT.

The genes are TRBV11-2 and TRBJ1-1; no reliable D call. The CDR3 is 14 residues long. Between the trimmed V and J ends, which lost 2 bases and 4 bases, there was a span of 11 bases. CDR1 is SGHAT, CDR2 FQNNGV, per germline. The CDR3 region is CASSLTAGVTEAFF. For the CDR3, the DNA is TGTGCCAGCAGCTTAACCGCGGGCGTCACTGAAGCTTTCTTT.

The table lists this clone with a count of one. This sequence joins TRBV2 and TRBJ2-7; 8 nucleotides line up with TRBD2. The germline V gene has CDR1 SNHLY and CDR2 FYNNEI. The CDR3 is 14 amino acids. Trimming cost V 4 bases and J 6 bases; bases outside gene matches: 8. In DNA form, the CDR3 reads TGTGCCAGCAGTGCCTGGACTAGCCCTCTCGAGCAGTACTTC. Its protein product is CASSAWTSPLEQYF.

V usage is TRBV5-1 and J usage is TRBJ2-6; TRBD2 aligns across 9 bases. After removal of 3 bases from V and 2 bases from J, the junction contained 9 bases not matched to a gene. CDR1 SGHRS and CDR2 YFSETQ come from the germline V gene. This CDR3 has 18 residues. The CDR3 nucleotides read TGCGCCAGCAGCTCCCCCGGCGGGAGGGCCGCTGGGGCCAACGTCCTGACTTTC. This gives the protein CASSSPGGRAAGANVLTF.

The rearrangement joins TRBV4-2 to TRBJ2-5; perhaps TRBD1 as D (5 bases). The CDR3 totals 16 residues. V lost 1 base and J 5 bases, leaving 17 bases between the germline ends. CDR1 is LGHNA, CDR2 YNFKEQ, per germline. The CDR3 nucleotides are TGTGCCAGCAGCCAAGCTGGGCAGGGCCCAGGGGAGACCCAGTACTTC. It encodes CASSQAGQGPGETQYF.

This chain's CDR3 is CSVEPGTPGDEQYF. CDR3 nucleotide sequence: TGCAGCGTCGAACCCGGGACCCCGGGGGACGAGCAGTACTTC. The J gene is TRBJ2-7, the V gene TRBV29-1, with TRBD2 as a possible D gene (6 bases). Trimming pared 6 bases from V and 5 bases from J, leaving 20 bases between. Germline lookup yields CDR1 SQVTM and CDR2 ANQGSEA. The CDR3 spans 14 residues.

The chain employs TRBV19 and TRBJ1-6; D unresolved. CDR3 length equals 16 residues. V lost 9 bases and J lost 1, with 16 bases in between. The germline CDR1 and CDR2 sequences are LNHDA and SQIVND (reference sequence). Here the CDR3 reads CASMAHMSSYNSPLHF. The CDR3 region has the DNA TGTGCCAGCATGGCCCATATGTCTTCCTATAATTCACCCCTCCACTTT.